These 11 T cell receptor beta chains originate from one sample sequenced in a study of identical twins. TCRdb re-called the 5' RACE reads through MiXCR, storing one row per CDR3 protein. The table shows some 660,000 distinct CDR3 sequences, with 8.6% occurring only once. These records were also assigned to another study, of yellow fever vaccine responses in identical twins.

Sample: PBMCs. The receptors stem from a woman under 30 in good health.

This clonotype was seen a handful of times. V gene TRBV15 combines with J gene TRBJ2-1, with D possibly called TRBD1 or TRBD2 (5 bases each). Germline CDR1 LNHNV, CDR2 YYDKDF (reference sequence). Trimming left V 5 bases short and J 4 bases short, with 18 bases between. CDR3 length: 16 residues. CDR3 residues: CATSGERTRIYNEQFF. The CDR3 DNA reads as TGTGCCACCAGCGGGGAGCGGACAAGGATATACAATGAGCAGTTCTTC.

The CDR3 is CSARDLSGSQETQYF. CDR3 DNA: TGCAGTGCTAGGGATCTCTCCGGATCGCAAGAGACCCAGTACTTC. This chain joins TRBV20-1 and TRBJ2-5, with D uncertain. From germline, CDR1 is DFQATT and CDR2 SNEGSKA (reference sequence). The CDR3 runs 15 residues. The V and J ends lost 3 bases and 2 bases respectively, with 16 bases between them.

The chain couples TRBV3-1 to TRBJ2-7; D uncertain. This CDR3 has 16 amino acids. V lost 4 bases and J 5 bases, leaving 21 bases between the germline ends. From germline, CDR1 is LGHDT and CDR2 YNNKEL (reference sequence). The CDR3 region has the DNA TGTGCCAGCAGCCCCGCATGTAGCACCACGAACCACGAGCAGTACTTC. Its protein is CASSPACSTTNHEQYF.

This chain connects TRBV29-1 to TRBJ1-1; maybe TRBD1 (5 bases). CDR1 is SQVTM, CDR2 ANQGSEA, per germline. V dropped 6 bases and J dropped 6 bases, with 23 bases sitting between them. The CDR3 is 15 residues long. CDR3 nucleotide sequence: TGCAGCGTATTTGGACAAGCCGGATCCCTTTCTGAAGCTTTCTTT. The encoded protein is CSVFGQAGSLSEAFF.

This clonotype was seen only a few times. V usage is TRBV20-1 and J usage is TRBJ2-3, with 12 positions matching TRBD2. Germline V lookup: CDR1 DFQATT, CDR2 SNEGSKA (reference sequence). The CDR3 sequence is 15 residues long. The CDR3 loop is CSVPLAGGGTDTQYF. The DNA of the CDR3 is TGCAGCGTCCCCCTAGCGGGAGGGGGCACAGATACGCAGTATTTT.

The rearrangement joins TRBV29-1 to TRBJ2-1; D is perhaps TRBD2 (5 bases). The V and J ends lost 4 bases and 5 bases respectively, with 12 bases between them. Germline V gene sequence: CDR1 SQVTM, CDR2 ANQGSEA. CDR3 length: 13 residues. The CDR3 sequence is CSVGSSADNEQFF. CDR3 sequence (DNA): TGCAGCGTTGGCAGTAGCGCCGACAATGAGCAGTTCTTC.

This clonotype has a handful of counts. The V call is TRBV6-2 or TRBV6-3, the J call TRBJ2-1; D call uncertain. The CDR3 loop spans 15 amino acids. The V gene's germline CDR1 is MNHEY and CDR2 SVGEGT. Trimming took off 0 bases at V and 4 bases at J, with 10 bases between the two ends. In nucleotides, the CDR3 is TGTGCCAGCAGTTACTCAGATTCTGATTACAATGAGCAGTTCTTC. It encodes CASSYSDSDYNEQFF.

This clonotype was picked up a small number of times. The rearrangement links TRBV18 to TRBJ2-4, with D possibly TRBD1 on 6 matching bases. Between the trimmed V and J ends, which lost 3 bases and 15 bases, there was a span of 33 bases. This CDR3 is 18 amino acids long. Germline values: CDR1 KGHSH, CDR2 LQKENI. In DNA form, the CDR3 reads TGTGCCAGCTCACCCACGACCGGTACAGGGTTGTTAATACCACGAGGGTACTTC. Translation gives CASSPTTGTGLLIPRGYF.

At least ten counts were recorded for this clonotype. The rearrangement joins TRBV14 to TRBJ2-1; 7 bases map to TRBD2. Germline V gives CDR1 SGHDN, CDR2 FVKESK. V was clipped by 6 bases and J by 4 bases; unmatched bases: 12. This CDR3 has 16 residues. For the CDR3, the DNA is TGTGCCAGCAGTATGAAGGTGGGAGGGCCTTACAATGAGCAGTTCTTC. It is translated as CASSMKVGGPYNEQFF.

There are many counts of this clonotype. The rearrangement links TRBV12-3 or TRBV12-4 to TRBJ1-6; D remains ambiguous. V lost 3 bases and J lost 13, with 13 bases in between. The CDR3 extends over 13 amino acids. The chain's CDR3 is CASSLVKGGPLHF. The CDR3 nucleotides are TGTGCCAGCAGTTTGGTGAAGGGAGGGCCCCTCCACTTT.

The gene calls are TRBV5-1 and TRBJ2-1; either TRBD1 or TRBD2 may fit D (5 bases each). The germline V and J ends were trimmed by 4 bases and 5 bases, with 19 bases remaining between them. CDR3 length: 16 residues. The germline V gene encodes CDR1 SGHRS and CDR2 YFSETQ. The CDR3 here is CASSPSSWGPNNEQFF. CDR3 nucleotides: TGCGCCAGCAGCCCCTCATCATGGGGACCAAACAATGAGCAGTTCTTC.